This passage covers 2 T cell receptor beta chains from one sample sequenced in a study of blood T cell repertoires in COVID-19. The method was immunoSEQ multiplex PCR; TCRdb's version includes in-frame clones alone and lacks a portion of them. The repertoire holds roughly 180,000 clones, with 80% to 90% as singletons. The sample taken for sequencing was peripheral blood. The receptor set was obtained from a man in his 70s with active or convalescent COVID-19.

The chain has TRBV5-4 and TRBJ2-7; D perhaps matches TRBD2 (7 bases). Germline CDR1 and CDR2: SGHNT and YYREEE (reference sequence). The CDR3 contains 14 residues. The ends were cut back, 4 bases at V and 0 bases at J, with 11 bases in the middle. CDR3 sequence reads: CASSRGGISYEQYF. CDR3 nucleotides: TGTGCCAGCAGCAGGGGGGGGATCTCCTACGAGCAGTACTTC.

The chain recombines TRBV5-4 with TRBJ1-3; D not certain. The germline CDR1 and CDR2 sequences are SGHNT and YYREEE (reference sequence). V lost 3 bases and J lost 2, with 12 bases in between. This CDR3 region has 15 residues. This CDR3 reads CASSSAGRPGNTIYF. In nucleotides, the CDR3 is TGTGCCAGCAGCTCAGCAGGTCGTCCTGGAAACACCATATATTTT.